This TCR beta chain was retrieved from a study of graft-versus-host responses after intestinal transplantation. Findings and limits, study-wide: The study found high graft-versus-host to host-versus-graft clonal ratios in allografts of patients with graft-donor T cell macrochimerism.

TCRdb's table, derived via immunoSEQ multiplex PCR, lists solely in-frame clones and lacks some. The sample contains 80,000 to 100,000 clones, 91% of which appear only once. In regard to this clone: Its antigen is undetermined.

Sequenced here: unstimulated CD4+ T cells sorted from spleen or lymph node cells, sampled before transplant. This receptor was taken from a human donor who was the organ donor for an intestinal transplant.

The CDR3, as DNA: TGTGCCAGCAGTTACTCAGGACAGGGGTACACTGAAGCTTTCTTT. This codes for CASSYSGQGYTEAFF. The genes are TRBV6-5 and TRBJ1-1; 9 nucleotides line up with TRBD1. Germline V gene data show CDR1 as MNHEY and CDR2 as SVGAGI. After removal of 0 bases from V and 3 bases from J, the junction contained 2 bases not matched to a gene. The CDR3 has 15 residues.